The present T cell receptor (beta chain) was sequenced within a study of blood T cell repertoires in COVID-19. Study-level information: Samples came from the United States, Italy and Spain, spanning acute and convalescent COVID-19.

Grouping used clinical history reported by participants in a survey and questionnaire. The recovered donors of Cohort 3 showed two negative PCRs, clearance, or symptom resolution. J lost 5 bases, V lost 8 bases, and 7 bases had no gene match. Germline V gene data show CDR1 as MNHEY and CDR2 as SVGAGI. There are 14 residues in the CDR3. Data came from immunoSEQ multiplex PCR; TCRdb stores just in-frame clones and leaves some out. The table includes 380,000 or so clones, 87% detected once. The rearrangement uses TRBV6-5 and TRBJ2-1; 9 bases agree with TRBD1. This TCR came from a young man who had recovered from COVID-19. Sequencing was performed on PBMCs or T cells enriched from blood (not recorded which). The CDR3 region is CASSGQGSHNEQFF. CDR3 nucleotides: TGTGCCAGCTCGGGACAGGGAAGCCACAATGAGCAGTTCTTC.